The source of this TCR beta chain is a study of T cell responses to AZD1222 COVID-19 vaccine. Method: immunoSEQ multiplex PCR; TCRdb's copy keeps in-frame clones and lacks some. Among 95,000 to 150,000 clones listed, approximately 85% were seen once. Trimming shortened V by 6 bases and J by 4 bases, and 13 bases separated the two germline ends. Germline CDR1 reads KGHSH; CDR2 reads LQKENI. This CDR3 contains 14 residues. Study results and limitations: Spike-specific TCR breadth and depth were elevated following two AZD1222 doses. Baseline antibody screening turned up just a handful of seropositive AZD1222 recipients.

The table lists this clone with a count of one. Its target is unknown. The chain couples TRBV18 to TRBJ1-5, with D unclear. This receptor was identified in an adult who received the AZD1222 COVID-19 vaccine. The source material was peripheral blood, sampled 28 days after the second AZD1222 dose. CDR3 coding DNA: TGTGCCAGCTCGCCCCTGGGAGCAAATCAGCCCCAGCATTTT. This translates into CASSPLGANQPQHF.